This TCR beta chain was profiled in a study of blood T cells in healthy people across ages. This clonotype showed up just a few times. What it binds is not known. Study-level findings and limits: Fewer expanded clones and more diversity marked long-lived versus aged donors. Unsorted PBMCs prevented conclusive naive versus antigen-experienced comparison.

For the second PCR, which ran for about 6 to 11 cycles, a sample-barcoded 5' primer and a J-beta primer mix were used. TCRdb re-analysed the 5' RACE reads in MiXCR, keeping a single row per CDR3 protein. The table lists 1.5 million to 2 million distinct CDR3 sequences, roughly 49% of them singletons. The V and J ends lost 6 bases and 4 bases, in that order; junction bases with no gene match: 11. The CDR3 contains 16 residues. Germline V CDR1 and CDR2: MNHEY, SVGEGT. Source material: blood. The chain links TRBV6-2 or TRBV6-3 to TRBJ2-7, with 11 bases matching TRBD2. The receptor was isolated from a middle-aged woman in good health. The chain's CDR3 is CASSSGLAEARYEQYF. CDR3 sequence (DNA): TGTGCCAGCAGCTCGGGACTAGCGGAGGCCCGATACGAGCAGTACTTC.